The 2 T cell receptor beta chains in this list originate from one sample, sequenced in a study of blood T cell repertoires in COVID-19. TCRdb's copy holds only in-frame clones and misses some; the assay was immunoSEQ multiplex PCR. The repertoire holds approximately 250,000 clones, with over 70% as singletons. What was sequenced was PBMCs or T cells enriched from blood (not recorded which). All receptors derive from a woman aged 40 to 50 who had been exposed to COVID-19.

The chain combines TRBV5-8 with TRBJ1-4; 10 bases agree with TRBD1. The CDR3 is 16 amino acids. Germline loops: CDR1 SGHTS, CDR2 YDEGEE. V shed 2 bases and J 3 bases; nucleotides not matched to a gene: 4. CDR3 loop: CASSFGQGEANEKLFF. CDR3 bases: TGTGCCAGCAGCTTCGGACAGGGGGAAGCTAATGAAAAACTGTTTTTT.

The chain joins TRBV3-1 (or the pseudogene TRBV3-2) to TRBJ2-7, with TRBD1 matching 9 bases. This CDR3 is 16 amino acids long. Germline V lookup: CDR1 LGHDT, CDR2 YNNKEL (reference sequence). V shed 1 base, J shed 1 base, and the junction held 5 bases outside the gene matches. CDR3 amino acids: CASSQGDRVGSYEQYV. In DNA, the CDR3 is TGTGCCAGCAGCCAAGGGGACAGGGTTGGGTCCTACGAGCAGTACGTC.